Included here is one TCR beta chain sequence, with context. The data stem from a study of blood T cell repertoires in COVID-19. Those enrolled, adults aged roughly 18 to 100 years, came from roughly 23 US areas. CDR3 size: 13 residues. In germline, CDR1 is LNHDA, CDR2 SQIVND (reference sequence). V was trimmed by 8 bases and J by 1 base, leaving 12 bases between them. Methods used by the authors: By means of reference gene primer amplification, nucleated cell counts were estimated. The repertoire was sequenced with immunoSEQ multiplex PCR; TCRdb's copy has only in-frame clones and lacks some. The DNA gave D and trimming, while V, J and clone size come from that table. The sample holds a few hundred thousand clones; 85% to 90% are singletons and the top ten take about 1.1%.

The chain joins TRBV19 to TRBJ2-7, with D possibly matching TRBD1 (5 bases). Source material: PBMCs or T cells enriched from blood (not recorded which). The TCR originated in a woman younger than 30 who had recovered from COVID-19. CDR3 nucleotide sequence: TGTGCCAGTCGATCGACAGCGTCCTACGAGCAGTACTTC. Its translation is CASRSTASYEQYF.